This entry describes one TCR beta chain. The germline gives CDR1 SGHRS, CDR2 YFSETQ. The V segment lost 2 bases and the J segment 0 bases; nucleotides outside the gene matches: 15. The length of the CDR3 is 20 residues. Clones were read by immunoSEQ multiplex PCR, and TCRdb kept only the in-frame ones, dropping some. The table lists hundreds of thousands of clones, 75% to 90% of them singletons. The source of the sample is a study of shared T cell receptors in the human thymus. A further study also used this sample, focusing on human thymus T cells. From that paper: Among unrelated individuals, related research reported thymic repertoires that overlapped highly.

This sequence originates from a girl less than two years old with a congenital heart defect. The chain joins TRBV5-1 to TRBJ1-3, with TRBD1 matching 9 bases. The specimen sequenced was thymocytes. The CDR3 region is CASSFKALRGQGASGNTIYF. The CDR3 nucleotides read TGCGCCAGCAGCTTCAAAGCTCTAAGGGGACAGGGCGCCTCTGGAAACACCATATATTTT.